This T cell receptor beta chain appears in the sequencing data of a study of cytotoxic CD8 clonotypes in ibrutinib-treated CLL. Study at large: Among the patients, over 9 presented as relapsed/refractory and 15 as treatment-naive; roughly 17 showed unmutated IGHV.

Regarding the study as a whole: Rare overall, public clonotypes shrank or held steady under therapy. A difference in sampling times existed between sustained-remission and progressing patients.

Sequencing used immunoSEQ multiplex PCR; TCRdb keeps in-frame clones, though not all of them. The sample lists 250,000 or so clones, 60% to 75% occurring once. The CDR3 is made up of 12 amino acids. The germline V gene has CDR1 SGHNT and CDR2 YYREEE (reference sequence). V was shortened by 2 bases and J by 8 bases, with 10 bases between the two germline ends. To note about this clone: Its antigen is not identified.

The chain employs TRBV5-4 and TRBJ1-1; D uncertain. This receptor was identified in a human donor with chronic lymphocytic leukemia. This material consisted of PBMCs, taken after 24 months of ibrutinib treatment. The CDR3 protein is CASSFHQSEAFF. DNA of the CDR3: TGTGCCAGCAGCTTTCATCAGTCAGAAGCTTTCTTT.